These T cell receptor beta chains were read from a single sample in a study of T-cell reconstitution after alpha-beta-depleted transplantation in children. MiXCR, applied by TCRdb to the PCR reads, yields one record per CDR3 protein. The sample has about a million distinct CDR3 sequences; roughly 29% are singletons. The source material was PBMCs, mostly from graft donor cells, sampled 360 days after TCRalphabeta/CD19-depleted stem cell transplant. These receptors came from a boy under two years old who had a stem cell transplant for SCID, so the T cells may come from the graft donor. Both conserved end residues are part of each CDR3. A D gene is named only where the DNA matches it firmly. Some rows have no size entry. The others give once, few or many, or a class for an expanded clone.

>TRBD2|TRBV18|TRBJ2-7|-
CASSAGLGPYEQYF
TGTGCCAGCTCCGCGGGACTAGGACCCTACGAGCAGTACTTC
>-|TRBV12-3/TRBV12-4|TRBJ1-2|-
CASTLDGYYGYTF
TGTGCCAGCACCTTGGACGGGTACTATGGCTACACCTTC
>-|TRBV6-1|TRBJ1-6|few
CASGTGSSYNSPLHF
TGTGCCAGCGGAACAGGGAGCTCCTATAATTCACCCCTCCACTTT
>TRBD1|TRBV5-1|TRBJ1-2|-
CASSLDGTGLANSYTF
TGCGCCAGCAGCTTGGATGGGACAGGGCTCGCCAATAGCTACACCTTC
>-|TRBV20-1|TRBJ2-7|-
CSAREGGRGYEQYF
TGCAGTGCTAGAGAAGGCGGCAGGGGATACGAGCAGTACTTC
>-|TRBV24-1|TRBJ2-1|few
CATSDFDEQFF
TGTGCCACCAGTGATTTTGATGAGCAGTTCTTC
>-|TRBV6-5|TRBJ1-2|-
CASTKTGYGYTF
TGTGCCAGCACCAAGACCGGCTATGGCTACACCTTC
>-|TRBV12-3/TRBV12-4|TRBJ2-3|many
CASSDRGGDLGTQYF
TGTGCCAGCAGTGACAGGGGAGGGGACTTAGGTACGCAGTATTTT
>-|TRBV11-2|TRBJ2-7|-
CASSLERFYEQYF
TGTGCCAGCAGCTTAGAAAGGTTCTACGAGCAGTACTTC
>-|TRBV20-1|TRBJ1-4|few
CSASPGGVGKLFF
TGCAGTGCCAGCCCGGGAGGAGTAGGAAAACTGTTTTTT
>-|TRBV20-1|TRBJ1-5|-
CSASRRLSAFNQPQHF
TGCAGTGCTAGTCGACGGCTTTCGGCCTTCAATCAGCCCCAGCATTTT
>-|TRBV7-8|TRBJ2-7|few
CASSDGGTAYNF
TGTGCCAGCAGCGACGGAGGGACAGCTTACAACTTC
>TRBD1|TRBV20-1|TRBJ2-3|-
CSAEDRGKGTDTQYF
TGCAGTGCTGAAGACAGGGGAAAGGGGACAGATACGCAGTATTTT
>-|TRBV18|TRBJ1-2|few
CASSPSSTVNYGYTF
TGTGCCAGCTCACCTTCGTCCACAGTCAACTATGGCTACACCTTC
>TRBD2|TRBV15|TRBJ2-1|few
CATSRDKRASGGITDHNEQFF
TGTGCCACCAGCAGAGATAAAAGGGCTAGCGGGGGGATAACGGACCACAATGAGCAGTTCTTC
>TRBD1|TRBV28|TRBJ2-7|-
CASERFAAGGFYEQYF
TGTGCCAGCGAGAGATTTGCGGCAGGGGGCTTCTACGAGCAGTACTTC
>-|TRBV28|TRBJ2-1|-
CASVRPRYNEQFF
TGTGCCAGCGTGAGGCCGAGGTACAATGAGCAGTTCTTC
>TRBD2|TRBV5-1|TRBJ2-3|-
CASSLGLLAGVADTQYF
TGCGCCAGCAGCTTGGGTCTTCTAGCGGGGGTCGCAGATACGCAGTATTTT
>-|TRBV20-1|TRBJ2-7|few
CSARVEAYEQYF
TGCAGTGCTAGGGTTGAGGCCTACGAGCAGTACTTC
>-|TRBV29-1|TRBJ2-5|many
CSVERGQQETQYF
TGCAGCGTTGAAAGGGGTCAACAAGAGACCCAGTACTTC
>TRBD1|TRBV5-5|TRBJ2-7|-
CASSWGQDPSYEQYF
TGTGCCAGCAGCTGGGGACAGGATCCCTCCTACGAGCAGTACTTC
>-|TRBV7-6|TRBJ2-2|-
CASSHVGELFF
TGTGCCAGCAGCCACGTGGGGGAGCTGTTTTTT
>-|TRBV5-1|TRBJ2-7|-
CASSLAWGDAYEQYF
TGCGCCAGCAGCTTGGCCTGGGGGGACGCCTACGAGCAGTACTTC
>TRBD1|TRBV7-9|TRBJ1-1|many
CASSLGWADRGTEAFF
TGTGCCAGCAGCCTGGGCTGGGCGGACAGGGGAACTGAAGCTTTCTTT
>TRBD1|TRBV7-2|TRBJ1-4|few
CASSWAGGAANEKLFF
TGTGCCAGCAGCTGGGCAGGGGGCGCAGCTAATGAAAAACTGTTTTTT
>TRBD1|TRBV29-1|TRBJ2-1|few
CSVAGQGAAGEQFF
TGCAGCGTCGCTGGACAGGGGGCAGCGGGTGAGCAGTTCTTC
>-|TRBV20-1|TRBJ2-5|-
CSARDVVRQETQYF
TGCAGTGCTAGGGACGTCGTCAGGCAAGAGACCCAGTACTTC
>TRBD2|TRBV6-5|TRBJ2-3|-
CASSYASGGQNTQYF
TGTGCCAGCAGTTACGCTAGCGGGGGGCAAAATACGCAGTATTTT
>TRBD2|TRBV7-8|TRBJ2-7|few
CASSLGLLAGEQYF
TGTGCCAGCAGCTTAGGCCTCCTAGCGGGGGAGCAGTACTTC
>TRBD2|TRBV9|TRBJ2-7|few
CASSAGLAGGEQYF
TGTGCCAGCAGCGCGGGACTAGCGGGGGGTGAGCAGTACTTC
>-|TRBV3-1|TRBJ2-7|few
CASSRQQGYEQYF
TGTGCCAGCAGCCGCCAACAGGGCTACGAGCAGTACTTC
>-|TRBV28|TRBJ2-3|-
CASLKSADTQYF
TGTGCCAGCCTGAAGAGCGCAGATACGCAGTATTTT
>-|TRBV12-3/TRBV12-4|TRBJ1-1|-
CASSRLAVGTEAFF
TGTGCCAGCAGCCGGCTGGCGGTAGGCACTGAAGCTTTCTTT
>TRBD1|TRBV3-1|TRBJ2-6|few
CASSQDRATYSRYSGANVLTF
TGTGCCAGCAGTCAGGACAGGGCGACCTATTCCCGCTACTCTGGGGCCAACGTCCTGACTTTC
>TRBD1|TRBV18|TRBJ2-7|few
CASSKGQGTEQYF
TGTGCCAGCTCAAAGGGACAGGGGACCGAGCAGTACTTC
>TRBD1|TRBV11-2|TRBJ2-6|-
CASSPFVGDRDVAAGANVLTF
TGTGCCAGCAGCCCCTTCGTAGGAGACAGGGATGTCGCGGCTGGGGCCAACGTCCTGACTTTC
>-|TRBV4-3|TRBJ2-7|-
CASSQGGGVPYEQYF
TGCGCCAGCAGCCAAGGAGGGGGGGTACCCTACGAGCAGTACTTC
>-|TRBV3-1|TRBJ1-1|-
CASSPLGTAEAFF
TGTGCCAGCAGCCCCCTCGGGACCGCGGAAGCTTTCTTT
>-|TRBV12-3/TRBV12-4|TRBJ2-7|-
CASSLGSHSYEQYF
TGTGCCAGCAGTTTAGGGAGTCACTCCTACGAGCAGTACTTC
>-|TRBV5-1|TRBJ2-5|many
CASSLESGRETQYF
TGCGCCAGCAGCTTGGAATCCGGCCGCGAGACCCAGTACTTC
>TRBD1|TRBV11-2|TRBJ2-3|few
CASSLGTGSGDTQYF
TGTGCCAGCAGCCTTGGGACAGGGTCAGGGGATACGCAGTATTTT
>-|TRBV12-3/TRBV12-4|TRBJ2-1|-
CASRRTEVAIEQFF
TGTGCCAGCAGGCGGACGGAGGTAGCTATTGAGCAGTTCTTC
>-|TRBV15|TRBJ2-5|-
CATSKTDTKTQYF
TGTGCCACCAGCAAGACAGACACGAAGACCCAGTACTTC
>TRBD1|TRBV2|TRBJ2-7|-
CASSVTGGHSSYEQYF
TGTGCCAGCAGTGTGACAGGGGGCCACAGCTCCTACGAGCAGTACTTC
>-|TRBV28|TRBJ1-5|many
CASSANYQPQHF
TGTGCCAGCAGTGCTAACTATCAGCCCCAGCATTTT